The 30 T cell receptor beta chains in this list originate from one sample, sequenced in a study of blood T cell repertoires in COVID-19. TCRdb's copy holds only in-frame clones and misses some; the assay was immunoSEQ multiplex PCR. The sample contains about half a million clones, 80% to 90% of which appear only once. Sequencing was done on a sample of peripheral blood. The receptor source for this set is a human donor in a cohort sampled during active COVID-19.

This sequence joins TRBV9 and TRBJ2-1, with D hard to call. The CDR3 sequence is 13 residues long. Germline V gives CDR1 SGDLS, CDR2 YYNGEE. Trimming took 4 bases from V and 5 from J, leaving 10 bases between them. The chain's CDR3 is CASSLGRDNEQFF. CDR3 sequence (DNA): TGTGCCAGCAGCTTAGGTCGAGACAATGAGCAGTTCTTC.

The chain links TRBV7-2 to TRBJ1-1, with D perhaps TRBD1 (5 bases). The CDR3 covers 12 residues. Trimming cost V 6 bases and J 7 bases, with 12 bases left between them. CDR1 is SGHTA and CDR2 is FQGNSA in the germline V gene. CDR3: CASSPRGVEAFF. The CDR3 DNA reads TGTGCCAGCAGTCCCCGGGGGGTTGAAGCTTTCTTT.

The chain carries TRBV5-1 and TRBJ2-5, with 8 bases fitting TRBD1. This CDR3 spans 16 amino acids. V shed 3 bases, J shed 1 base, and the junction held 8 bases outside the gene matches. Germline V CDR1 and CDR2: SGHRS, YFSETQ. Here the CDR3 reads CASSSGQGGPQETQYF. Here the CDR3 DNA reads TGCGCCAGCAGCTCAGGACAGGGAGGCCCCCAAGAGACCCAGTACTTC.

This chain uses TRBV9 with TRBJ1-6; 9 nucleotides agree with TRBD1. The CDR3 is 16 amino acids. V lost 2 bases to trimming and J lost 10 bases; unmatched junction nucleotides: 10. Looked up from germline, CDR1 is SGDLS and CDR2 is YYNGEE. CDR3 amino acids: CASSVRTGGEGSPLHF. The CDR3 DNA follows: TGTGCCAGCAGCGTGCGAACAGGGGGCGAGGGATCACCCCTCCACTTT.

This rearrangement joins TRBV5-1 to TRBJ2-7; D is possibly TRBD2 (6 bases). Trimming took off 0 bases at V and 3 bases at J, with 13 bases between the two ends. This CDR3 has 15 amino acids. Germline-derived CDR1 and CDR2 are SGHRS and YFSETQ. Written as DNA, the CDR3 is TGCGCCAGCAGCTTGGCTGCGGGATTTAACTACGAGCAGTACTTC. This encodes CASSLAAGFNYEQYF.

This clone has a handful of counts. The identical CDR3 is also encoded by other nucleotide sequences in the sample. The chain couples TRBV7-2 to TRBJ2-7; 9 bases fit TRBD2. Germline V lookup: CDR1 SGHTA, CDR2 FQGNSA. The CDR3 sequence is 15 residues long. V was pared by 2 bases and J by 1 base, with 3 bases of the junction left unmatched. In DNA, the CDR3 is TGTGCCAGCAGCTTAACTAGCGGGCTTTCCTACGAGCAGTACTTC. Translation gives CASSLTSGLSYEQYF.

The rearrangement joins TRBV4-3 to TRBJ2-5, with D perhaps TRBD1 (6 bases). The CDR3 is 15 residues long. With 2 bases removed from V and 2 bases from J, the gap between germline ends came to 12 bases. Germline V gene data show CDR1 as LGHNA and CDR2 as YSLEER. CDR3 loop: CASSQQFTGQETQYF. DNA for the CDR3: TGCGCCAGCAGCCAACAATTTACAGGGCAAGAGACCCAGTACTTC.

The chain links TRBV7-2 to TRBJ2-3, with TRBD2 matching over 7 bases. Trimming cost V 2 bases and J 12 bases; bases outside gene matches: 11. Germline V lookup: CDR1 SGHTA, CDR2 FQGNSA. This CDR3 spans 14 amino acids. The CDR3 sequence: CASSLSGETPPQYF. The DNA of the CDR3 is TGTGCCAGCAGCTTAAGCGGGGAGACCCCCCCCCAGTATTTT.

This rearrangement joins TRBV19 to TRBJ1-1; TRBD1 aligns across 8 bases. Germline loops: CDR1 LNHDA, CDR2 SQIVND (reference sequence). Trimming took 6 bases from V and 6 from J; bases not matched to a gene: 9. The length of the CDR3 is 14 residues. The CDR3: CASRIRTGTPEAFF. The CDR3 DNA reads as TGTGCCAGTAGGATTCGGACAGGGACCCCTGAAGCTTTCTTT.

This sequence joins TRBV4-1 and TRBJ2-7, with D possibly being TRBD1 (5 bases). Per germline, CDR1 MGHRA and CDR2 YSYEKL. This CDR3 is built from 16 residues. Trimming left V 6 bases short and J 5 bases short, with 23 bases between. This chain's CDR3 is CASSLSGMGVSDEQYF. The CDR3 DNA is TGCGCCAGCAGTTTGTCAGGGATGGGTGTATCGGACGAGCAGTACTTC.

V and J are TRBV30 and TRBJ2-1; D perhaps matches TRBD2 (5 bases). The ends were cut back, 0 bases at V and 11 bases at J, with 14 bases in the middle. CDR1 GTSNPN and CDR2 SVGIG come from the germline V gene (reference sequence). The CDR3 is 13 residues long. For the CDR3, the DNA is TGTGCCTGGAGTGTACTTGACTACGGTAAGCAGTTCTTC. This gives the protein CAWSVLDYGKQFF. Supplemented by reference TRBV30 and TRBJ2-1, the full variable domain reads SQTIHQWPATLVQPVGSPLSLECTVEGTSNPNLYWYRQAAGRGLQLLFYSVGIGQISSEVPQNLSASRPQDRQFILSSKKLLLSDSGFYLCAWSVLDYGKQFFGPGTRLTVL.

This rearrangement joins TRBV25-1 to TRBJ2-7, with D maybe TRBD2 (6 bases). V was cut by 0 bases and J by 3 bases, with 12 bases left in between. Germline V lookup: CDR1 MGHDK, CDR2 SYGVNS. There are 15 residues in the CDR3. The DNA for the CDR3 is TGTGCCAGCAGTGAATACGGGGGACCTAGCTACGAGCAGTACTTC. This sequence encodes CASSEYGGPSYEQYF.

This clone is a singleton in its sample. This chain joins TRBV28 and TRBJ2-5; D is ambiguous. CDR3 length: 15 amino acids. Germline-derived CDR1 and CDR2 are MDHEN and SYDVKM. Between the trimmed V and J ends, which lost 6 bases and 13 bases, there was a span of 27 bases. CDR3 in DNA: TGTGCCAGCAGATTAAGAACGGTTCCTTATGCTCAAATGTACTTC. It codes for CASRLRTVPYAQMYF. Together with reference TRBV28 and TRBJ2-5, the CDR3 gives the full variable domain: DVKVTQSSRYLVKRTGEKVFLECVQDMDHENMFWYRQDPGLGLRLIYFSYDVKMKEKGDIPEGYSVSREKKERFSLILESASTNQTSMYLCASRLRTVPYAQMYFGPGTRLLVL.

The rearrangement uses TRBV28 and TRBJ2-1, with 8 bases that match TRBD2. Unmatched junction bases numbered 7, after V lost 5 bases and J lost 4 bases. Germline V gene lookup returns CDR1 MDHEN and CDR2 SYDVKM. The CDR3 extends over 15 amino acids. The CDR3 spells CASSRGLVWYNEQFF. The CDR3, as DNA: TGTGCCAGCAGTCGGGGACTAGTCTGGTACAATGAGCAGTTCTTC.

In nucleotides, the CDR3 is TGTGCCACCGGAGGGGCAAGACAGGGCCTTACCACAGATACGCAGTATTTT. Translated, it gives CATGGARQGLTTDTQYF. The chain is built from TRBV24-1 and TRBJ2-3; D perhaps matches TRBD1 (7 bases). Per germline, CDR1 KGHDR and CDR2 SFDVKD. Trimming pared 9 bases from V and 2 bases from J, leaving 23 bases between. This CDR3 has 17 amino acids.

Only one count was recorded for this clone. J is TRBJ1-2 and V is TRBV18, with 8 bases aligning to TRBD1. Germline CDR1 is KGHSH and CDR2 is LQKENI. The trim removed 4 bases at V and 0 bases at J, leaving 4 bases unmatched. The CDR3 is 15 amino acids. CDR3 residues: CASSQGQASNYGYTF. For the CDR3, the DNA is TGTGCCAGCTCACAGGGACAGGCCTCTAACTATGGCTACACCTTC.

The rearrangement links TRBV2 to TRBJ1-5; a weak D match, TRBD1 (6 bases). This CDR3 contains 11 residues. Germline V gene lookup returns CDR1 SNHLY and CDR2 FYNNEI. Trimming left V 5 bases short and J 9 bases short, with 8 bases between. Here the CDR3 reads CASSLDRPQHF. The CDR3 DNA reads TGTGCCAGCAGTCTGGACAGGCCCCAGCATTTT.

The chain recombines TRBV5-1 with TRBJ2-5; 8 bases line up with TRBD1. With 0 bases clipped from V and 3 bases from J, the junction kept 10 bases outside the gene matches. CDR3 size: 17 residues. CDR1 SGHRS and CDR2 YFSETQ come from the germline V gene. The CDR3 spells CASSLGRQGNWEETQYF. In nucleotides, the CDR3 is TGCGCCAGCAGCTTGGGGAGACAGGGGAATTGGGAAGAGACCCAGTACTTC.

This clone was found once. The chain combines TRBV11-2 with TRBJ2-5; 10 bases map to TRBD2. The CDR3 is made up of 16 amino acids. Germline values: CDR1 SGHAT, CDR2 FQNNGV. V lost 1 base to trimming and J lost 5 bases; unmatched junction nucleotides: 7. CDR3 sequence: CASSLATSGYIETQYF. Here the CDR3 DNA reads TGTGCCAGCAGCTTAGCGACTAGCGGGTATATCGAGACCCAGTACTTC.

The chain employs TRBV30 and TRBJ1-4, with D possibly being TRBD1 (5 bases). The V and J ends lost 4 bases and 8 bases respectively, with 20 bases between them. This CDR3 is 15 amino acids long. Germline V lookup: CDR1 GTSNPN, CDR2 SVGIG (reference sequence). CDR3 amino acids: CAWTPLGLGGEKLFF. CDR3 DNA: TGTGCCTGGACCCCTCTTGGGCTCGGGGGGGAAAAACTGTTTTTT.

This clone was counted at least ten times. This sequence joins TRBV7-2 and TRBJ2-1; the match to TRBD2 covers 7 bases. The J segment lost 8 bases and the V segment lost 6 bases, leaving 10 bases of the junction unmatched. The CDR3 length is 14 residues. Per the germline V gene, CDR1 is SGHTA and CDR2 is FQGNSA. Here the CDR3 reads CASRWGTTADEQFF. As DNA, the CDR3 is TGTGCCAGCAGATGGGGGACTACCGCTGATGAGCAGTTCTTC. Supplemented by reference TRBV7-2 and TRBJ2-1, the full variable domain reads GAGVSQSPSNKVTEKGKDVELRCDPISGHTALYWYRQSLGQGLEFLIYFQGNSAPDKSGLPSDRFSAERTGGSVSTLTIQRTQQEDSAVYLCASRWGTTADEQFFGPGTRLTVL.

The V and J genes are TRBV5-5 and TRBJ2-7; TRBD2 aligns across 9 bases. The CDR3 runs 16 residues. Per the germline V gene, CDR1 is SGHKS and CDR2 is YYEKEE (reference sequence). The J segment lost 3 bases and the V segment lost 4 bases, leaving 11 bases of the junction unmatched. The CDR3 is CASSRTSVSYDYEQYF. CDR3 bases: TGTGCCAGCAGCCGGACTAGCGTTAGCTACGACTACGAGCAGTACTTC.

The chain uses TRBV4-2 and TRBJ1-5, with 9 bases lining up with TRBD1. The CDR3 sequence is 16 residues long. In germline, CDR1 is LGHNA, CDR2 YNFKEQ. V lost 0 bases and J lost 7; bases outside the gene matches: 7. The CDR3: CASSQEDRGIGQPQHF. The CDR3 region has the DNA TGTGCCAGCAGCCAAGAGGACAGGGGTATAGGGCAGCCCCAGCATTTT.

The J gene is TRBJ1-1, the V gene TRBV10-1; perhaps TRBD1 as D (6 bases). This CDR3 is 16 amino acids long. Trimming left V 5 bases short and J 3 bases short, with 19 bases between. The germline V gene encodes CDR1 WNHNN and CDR2 SYGVQD (reference sequence). The CDR3 is CASSIPGHRKDTEAFF. The DNA of the CDR3 is TGCGCCAGCAGTATCCCGGGACATCGAAAGGACACTGAAGCTTTCTTT.

The rearrangement links TRBV10-3 to TRBJ1-4; no clear D gene. This CDR3 comprises 15 residues. V shed 6 bases and J shed 0 bases, with 11 bases lying between them. In germline, CDR1 is ENHRY, CDR2 SYGVKD. The CDR3 bases are TGTGCCATCAGCGGCTCGGGTGCAACTAATGAAAAACTGTTTTTT. Protein product: CAISGSGATNEKLFF.

This chain connects TRBV2 to TRBJ1-1; D gene unclear. The CDR3 sequence is 13 residues long. The V gene's germline CDR1 is SNHLY and CDR2 FYNNEI. V lost 6 bases, J lost 1 base, and 9 bases lay in between. In DNA form, the CDR3 reads TGTGCCAGCAGGGGCCTCACGAACACTGAAGCTTTCTTT. Translated, it gives CASRGLTNTEAFF.

V gene TRBV19 combines with J gene TRBJ1-1, with 7 nucleotides matching TRBD1. Germline CDR1 is LNHDA and CDR2 is SQIVND (reference sequence). With V trimmed by 1 base and J by 0 bases, 8 bases remained unmatched. The CDR3 consists of 17 residues. This CDR3 reads CASSIVPGTEMNTEAFF. In nucleotides, the CDR3 is TGTGCCAGTAGTATAGTCCCCGGGACAGAGATGAACACTGAAGCTTTCTTT.

The chain recombines TRBV28 with TRBJ1-4; 7 bases agree with TRBD1. Trimming at V came to 1 base and at J to 7 bases, leaving 12 bases not matched to a gene. The CDR3 extends over 17 amino acids. Germline CDR1 is MDHEN and CDR2 is SYDVKM. The DNA of the CDR3 is TGTGCCAGCAGTTTATTGGCGACAGGGCGAGGCCGTGAAAAACTGTTTTTT. This codes for CASSLLATGRGREKLFF.

This chain joins TRBV11-1 and TRBJ2-7; D unresolved. Germline CDR1 and CDR2: SGHAT and FQDESV (reference sequence). V was clipped by 1 base and J by 6 bases, with 10 bases between them. This CDR3 is built from 13 residues. The CDR3 DNA sequence: TGTGCCAGCAGCTTAGGGCTGGTCCGCGAGCAGTACTTC. Translating gives CASSLGLVREQYF.

Comments on this clone: Other DNA variants within this sample encode the same CDR3. This chain joins TRBV30 and TRBJ1-5; D is undetermined. CDR3 size: 13 residues. V dropped 2 bases and J dropped 0 bases, with 5 bases sitting between them. Germline V lookup: CDR1 GTSNPN, CDR2 SVGIG (reference sequence). For the CDR3, the DNA is TGTGCCTGGAGTAGAGGTAGCAATCAGCCCCAGCATTTT. Translated, it gives CAWSRGSNQPQHF.